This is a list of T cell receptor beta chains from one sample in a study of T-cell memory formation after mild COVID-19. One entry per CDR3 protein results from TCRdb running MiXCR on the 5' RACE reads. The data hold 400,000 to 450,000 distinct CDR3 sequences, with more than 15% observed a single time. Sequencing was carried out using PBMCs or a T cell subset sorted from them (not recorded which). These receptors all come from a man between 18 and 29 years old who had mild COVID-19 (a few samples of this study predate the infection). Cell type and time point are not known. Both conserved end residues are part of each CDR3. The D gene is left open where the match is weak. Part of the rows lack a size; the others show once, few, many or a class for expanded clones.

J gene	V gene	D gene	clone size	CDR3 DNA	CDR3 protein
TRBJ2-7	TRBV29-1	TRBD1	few	TGCAGCGTCGGACCGAGGACAGGGGGTTACGAGCAGTACTTC	CSVGPRTGGYEQYF
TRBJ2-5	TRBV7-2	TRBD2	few	TGTGCCAGCAGCTCGTGGACTAGCGAAGAGACCCAGTACTTC	CASSSWTSEETQYF
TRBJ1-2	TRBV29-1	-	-	TGCAGCGTTGAAGGAGGCCCGACCAGGGGCTACACCTTC	CSVEGGPTRGYTF
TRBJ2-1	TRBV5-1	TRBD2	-	TGCGCCAGCAGCTTAGCGGGGGAGTACTACAATGAGCAGTTCTTC	CASSLAGEYYNEQFF
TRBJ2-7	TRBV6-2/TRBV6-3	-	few	TGTGCCAGCAGTTACTCAGGGGTTGAGCAGTACTTC	CASSYSGVEQYF
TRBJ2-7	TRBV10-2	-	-	TGCGCCAGCAGTGAGAGGTACGAGCAGTACTTC	CASSERYEQYF
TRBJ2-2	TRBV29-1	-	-	TGCAGCGTTTCCCCGTCCGCGAACACCGGGGAGCTGTTTTTT	CSVSPSANTGELFF
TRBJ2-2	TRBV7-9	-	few	TGTGCCAGCAGCTTAAATTTACTAGGAACCGGGGAGCTGTTTTTT	CASSLNLLGTGELFF
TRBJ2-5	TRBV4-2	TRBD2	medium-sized	TGTGCCAGCAGCCAAGGACTAGCTCAAGAGACCCAGTACTTC	CASSQGLAQETQYF
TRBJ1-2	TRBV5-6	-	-	TGTGCCAGCAGCGTACGGGGCTACACCTTC	CASSVRGYTF
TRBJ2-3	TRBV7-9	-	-	TGTGCCAGCAGCCAGGGCCCGGGGTCGGATACGCAGTATTTT	CASSQGPGSDTQYF
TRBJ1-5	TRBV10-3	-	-	TGTGCCATCAGTGAGATCGGGACACCTAGCAATCAGCCCCAGCATTTT	CAISEIGTPSNQPQHF
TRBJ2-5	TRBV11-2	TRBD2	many	TGTGCCAGCAGCAAAACGTGGACTAGCGAGAGTGAGACCCAGTACTTC	CASSKTWTSESETQYF
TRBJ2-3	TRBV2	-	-	TGTGCCAGCAGATACCGCGGGGAGTCGACAGATACGCAGTATTTT	CASRYRGESTDTQYF
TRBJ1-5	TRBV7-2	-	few	TGTGCCAGCAGCTTCCCCCGGATGGGCACCGCCAGCAATCAGCCCCAGCATTTT	CASSFPRMGTASNQPQHF
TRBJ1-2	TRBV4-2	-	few	TGTGCCAGCAGCCAAGGCGGAACAGGGTTTTTGGGCTACACCTTC	CASSQGGTGFLGYTF
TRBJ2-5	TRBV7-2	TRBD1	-	TGTGCCAGCAGCGCATTACAGGGGGCAGCGGAGACCCAGTACTTC	CASSALQGAAETQYF
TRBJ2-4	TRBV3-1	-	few	TGTGCCAGCAGCTACAGTGAGGTTAAAAACATTCAGTACTTC	CASSYSEVKNIQYF
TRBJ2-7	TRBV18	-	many	TGTGCCAGCTCACCCTTGAACGAGCAGTACTTC	CASSPLNEQYF
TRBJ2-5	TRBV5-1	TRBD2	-	TGCGCCAGCGGTAGGACTAGCGGGCAAGAGACCCAGTACTTC	CASGRTSGQETQYF
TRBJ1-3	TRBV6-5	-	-	TGTGCCAGCAGTTACGACAGATTCCCGGGAAACACCATATATTTT	CASSYDRFPGNTIYF
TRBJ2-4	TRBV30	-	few	TGTGCCTGGGAAACGGGACACCTAGCCAAAAACATTCAGTACTTC	CAWETGHLAKNIQYF
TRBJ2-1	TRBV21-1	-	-	TGTGCCAGCAGCAAGCCGAGTCACGGGGGGCTACGGGATGAGCAGTTCTTC	CASSKPSHGGLRDEQFF
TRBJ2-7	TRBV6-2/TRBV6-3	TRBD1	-	TGTGCCAGCAGTGACAGGGGGCGAAACGAGCAGTACTTC	CASSDRGRNEQYF
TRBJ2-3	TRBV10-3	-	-	TGTGCCATCAGTGAGTCGGCAGAGAACACAGATACGCAGTATTTT	CAISESAENTDTQYF
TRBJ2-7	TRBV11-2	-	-	TGTGCCAGCAGCTTAGTGGGGGCCCTCTACTACGAGCAGTACTTC	CASSLVGALYYEQYF
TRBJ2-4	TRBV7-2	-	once	TGTGCCAGCAGCCAACGGGGGCTCACAGGGACCGGGGACATTCAGTACTTC	CASSQRGLTGTGDIQYF
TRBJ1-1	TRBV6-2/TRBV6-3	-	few	TGTGCCAGCAGTTACTCAAACAGGGAGAACACTGAAGCTTTCTTT	CASSYSNRENTEAFF
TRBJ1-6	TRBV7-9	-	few	TGTGCCAGCAGCCCCGACCTCCATAATTCACCCCTCCACTTT	CASSPDLHNSPLHF
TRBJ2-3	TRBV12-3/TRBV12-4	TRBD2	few	TGTGCCAGCGGACTAGCAGTAACAGATACGCAGTATTTT	CASGLAVTDTQYF
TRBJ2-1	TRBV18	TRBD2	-	TGTGCCAGCTCAATAGCGGGGGACCCTCATGAGCAGTTCTTC	CASSIAGDPHEQFF
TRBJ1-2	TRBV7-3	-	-	TGTGCCAGCAGCGATTACATTGTTAGGGACCATGGCTACACCTTC	CASSDYIVRDHGYTF
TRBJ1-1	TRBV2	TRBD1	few	TGTGCCAGCTCCGGGACAGGCCACACTGAAGCTTTCTTT	CASSGTGHTEAFF
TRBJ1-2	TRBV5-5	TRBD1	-	TGTGCCAGCAGCCGGGGACAGGGATCAGAAGGCTACACCTTC	CASSRGQGSEGYTF
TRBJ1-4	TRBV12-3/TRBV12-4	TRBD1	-	TGTGCCACTAAGGGCGGGAACGACAGGGCAACTAATGAAAAACTGTTTTTT	CATKGGNDRATNEKLFF
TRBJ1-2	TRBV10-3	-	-	TGTGCCATCAGTGAGGGTACATTCTATGGCTACACCTTC	CAISEGTFYGYTF
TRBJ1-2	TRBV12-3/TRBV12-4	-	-	TGTGCCAGCAGTTTAGAGAGGGTTGGCTACACCTTC	CASSLERVGYTF
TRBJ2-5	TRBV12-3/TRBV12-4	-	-	TGTGCCAGCAGCCCTAAAGGGGGGGAGACCCAGTACTTC	CASSPKGGETQYF
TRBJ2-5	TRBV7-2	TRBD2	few	TGTGCCAGCAGGTGGGGGACTAGCCTACAAGAGACCCAGTACTTC	CASRWGTSLQETQYF
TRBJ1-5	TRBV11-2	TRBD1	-	TGTGCCAGCAGCTTAGACGCGGACAGGGGGGATCAGCCCCAGCATTTT	CASSLDADRGDQPQHF
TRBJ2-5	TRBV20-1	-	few	TGCAGTGCTAGAGATGATACAACTGGACAAGAGACCCAGTACTTC	CSARDDTTGQETQYF
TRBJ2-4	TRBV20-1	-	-	TGCAGTGCTAGAGATACGGGGCGCTCGGGCAAAAACATTCAGTACTTC	CSARDTGRSGKNIQYF
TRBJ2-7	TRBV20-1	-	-	TGCAGTGCTAGGACCAGGGCCTACGAGCAGTACTTC	CSARTRAYEQYF
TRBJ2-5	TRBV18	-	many	TGTGCCAGCTCACCTGACAGGTCGAGGGGGACCCAGTACTTC	CASSPDRSRGTQYF